The next 25 T cell receptor beta chains were all read from a single sample in a study of blood T cell repertoires in COVID-19. Repertoires were generated with immunoSEQ multiplex PCR, while TCRdb's copy carries only in-frame clones and drops some. The data hold about 220,000 clones, with around 88% observed a single time. Sequencing was carried out using PBMCs or T cells enriched from blood (not recorded which). These receptor sequences come from a woman in her forties or fifties with acute COVID-19.

V and J are TRBV7-2 and TRBJ2-1; TRBD2 agrees at 8 bases. With 6 bases clipped from V and 0 bases from J, the junction kept 7 bases outside the gene matches. This CDR3 region has 16 residues. Germline lookup yields CDR1 SGHTA and CDR2 FQGNSA. As DNA, the CDR3 is TGTGCCAGCAGGGGCGGGGGGCAGAGCTCCTACAATGAGCAGTTCTTC. It yields the protein CASRGGGQSSYNEQFF.

The chain employs TRBV28 and TRBJ1-5; D not certain. This CDR3 has 12 amino acids. Trimming shortened V by 5 bases and J by 9 bases, and 11 bases separated the two germline ends. Germline V gene data show CDR1 as MDHEN and CDR2 as SYDVKM. The CDR3 protein is CASSVALLPQHF. The CDR3 DNA is TGTGCCAGCAGTGTCGCGCTTTTGCCCCAGCATTTT. Based on the CDR3 plus reference TRBV28 and TRBJ1-5, the full variable domain is DVKVTQSSRYLVKRTGEKVFLECVQDMDHENMFWYRQDPGLGLRLIYFSYDVKMKEKGDIPEGYSVSREKKERFSLILESASTNQTSMYLCASSVALLPQHFGDGTRLSIL.

The chain links TRBV7-2 to TRBJ2-7; D unresolved. The CDR3 totals 14 residues. Germline V gene sequence: CDR1 SGHTA, CDR2 FQGNSA. V lost 5 bases and J lost 0, with 11 bases in between. For the CDR3, the DNA is TGTGCCAGCAGCCCCCGCGGATACTCCTACGAGCAGTACTTC. Amino acid sequence: CASSPRGYSYEQYF.

The V gene is TRBV27, the J gene TRBJ1-1, with D uncertain. Looked up from germline, CDR1 is MNHEY and CDR2 is SMNVEV (reference sequence). V lost 7 bases and J lost 3, with 9 bases in between. The CDR3 spans 12 residues. The CDR3 region has the DNA TGTGCCAGCAAAAGGAGGGACACTGAAGCTTTCTTT. Translated: CASKRRDTEAFF.

This rearrangement joins TRBV29-1 to TRBJ2-7; TRBD2 is a possible D gene (6 bases). The CDR3 contains 14 residues. Germline lookup yields CDR1 SQVTM and CDR2 ANQGSEA. With 1 base removed from V and 3 bases from J, the gap between germline ends came to 13 bases. CDR3 loop: CSVEAPGAHYEQYF. The CDR3 DNA reads as TGCAGCGTTGAAGCCCCGGGAGCGCACTACGAGCAGTACTTC.

This chain connects TRBV28 to TRBJ1-2; 10 bases match TRBD1. This CDR3 has 15 residues. Germline V gene lookup returns CDR1 MDHEN and CDR2 SYDVKM. Trimming at V came to 6 bases and at J to 3 bases, leaving 7 bases not matched to a gene. The CDR3 DNA reads as TGTGCCAGCAGGCCGAGACAGGGGGCCTACTATGGCTACACCTTC. It yields the protein CASRPRQGAYYGYTF.

The rearrangement joins TRBV7-3 to TRBJ1-6, with TRBD1 matching over 9 bases. The germline V gene has CDR1 SGHTA and CDR2 FQGTGA. The CDR3 has 14 amino acids. The J segment lost 10 bases and the V segment lost 5 bases, leaving 6 bases of the junction unmatched. The CDR3 sequence is CASSPGTGRSPLHF. The CDR3 region has the DNA TGTGCCAGCAGCCCGGGGACAGGGCGGTCACCCCTCCACTTT.

V and J are TRBV28 and TRBJ2-1; D remains unclear. The CDR3 extends over 13 amino acids. Trimming shortened V by 3 bases and J by 7 bases, and 10 bases separated the two germline ends. CDR1 MDHEN and CDR2 SYDVKM come from the germline V gene. The CDR3 sequence: CASSLGFRNEQFF. The DNA of the CDR3 is TGTGCCAGCAGTTTGGGCTTCCGAAATGAGCAGTTCTTC.

V and J are TRBV28 and TRBJ1-1, with D possibly matching TRBD1 (6 bases). Germline V gene data show CDR1 as MDHEN and CDR2 as SYDVKM. This CDR3 is built from 15 residues. V was trimmed by 6 bases and J by 2 bases, leaving 16 bases between them. The CDR3 DNA sequence: TGTGCCAGCAGCAGATACAGGGCCGGAAACACTGAAGCTTTCTTT. Translated, it gives CASSRYRAGNTEAFF.

The chain joins TRBV7-9 to TRBJ2-1, with D possibly TRBD2 on 5 matching bases. CDR3 size: 18 residues. The germline V gene encodes CDR1 SEHNR and CDR2 FQNEAQ (reference sequence). V was pared by 2 bases and J by 6 bases, with 23 bases between. The CDR3 nucleotides read TGTGCCAGCAGCTTACCGGGAATCCCCAAAAGACGTGGCAATGAGCAGTTCTTC. This translates into CASSLPGIPKRRGNEQFF.

There are a few counts of this clone. The chain employs TRBV6-1 and TRBJ1-5; D is uncertain. This CDR3 comprises 15 residues. The ends were cut back, 2 bases at V and 2 bases at J, with 10 bases in the middle. Per germline, CDR1 MNHNS and CDR2 SASEGT. The CDR3 loop is CASSEFMSGNQPQHF. CDR3 DNA: TGTGCCAGCAGTGAATTCATGAGTGGCAATCAGCCCCAGCATTTT.

The genes are TRBV19 and TRBJ1-1; D is undetermined. The CDR3 spans 14 residues. The V and J ends lost 0 bases and 11 bases respectively, with 16 bases between them. Germline CDR1 LNHDA, CDR2 SQIVND (reference sequence). The CDR3 DNA reads as TGTGCCAGTAGTATAGATCTCAGCCGATCCGGGGCTTTCTTT. Protein sequence: CASSIDLSRSGAFF.

The chain carries TRBV5-1 and TRBJ2-5; D ambiguous. Germline V gene sequence: CDR1 SGHRS, CDR2 YFSETQ. The V and J ends lost 5 bases and 7 bases respectively, with 15 bases between them. The CDR3 totals 13 residues. CDR3 DNA sequence: TGCGCCAGCAGGCCGGGTTCTGACGGGACCCAGTACTTC. This translates into CASRPGSDGTQYF.

The chain joins TRBV11-3 to TRBJ2-1; 11 bases are shared with TRBD1. The CDR3 runs 18 residues. V shed 5 bases and J 3 bases; nucleotides not matched to a gene: 12. Germline CDR1 is SGHNT and CDR2 is YENEEA. CDR3 nucleotide sequence: TGTGCCAGCAGCCGATACACCGGGACAGGGGGTTTCTACAATGAGCAGTTCTTC. Its protein is CASSRYTGTGGFYNEQFF.

This chain connects TRBV6-5 to TRBJ2-7, with D possibly being TRBD1 (5 bases). The germline V and J ends were trimmed by 6 bases and 3 bases, with 15 bases remaining between them. The CDR3 loop spans 14 amino acids. Germline values: CDR1 MNHEY, CDR2 SVGAGI. DNA for the CDR3: TGTGCCAGCAGCCGACAGCTTCAGGACTACGAGCAGTACTTC. It yields the protein CASSRQLQDYEQYF.

The V call is TRBV19, the J call TRBJ1-1, with TRBD1 matching 8 bases. Germline V gene data show CDR1 as LNHDA and CDR2 as SQIVND (reference sequence). The CDR3 extends over 15 amino acids. The ends lost 6 bases at V and 6 bases at J; junction bases unmatched: 12. The DNA of the CDR3 is TGTGCCAGTAGAAATCCAGGGGGCTCGTTGCCTGAAGCTTTCTTT. As protein: CASRNPGGSLPEAFF.

The rearrangement links TRBV6-5 to TRBJ2-5; 8 bases line up with TRBD1. The V segment lost 6 bases and the J segment 3 bases; nucleotides outside the gene matches: 9. Germline values: CDR1 MNHEY, CDR2 SVGAGI. CDR3 size: 15 residues. This chain's CDR3 is CASRRTGYLEETQYF. DNA of the CDR3: TGTGCCAGCAGGAGGACAGGGTATTTAGAAGAGACCCAGTACTTC.

The chain couples TRBV30 to TRBJ2-4; 10 bases map to TRBD2. The germline gives CDR1 GTSNPN, CDR2 SVGIG (reference sequence). The trim removed 4 bases at V and 5 bases at J, leaving 5 bases unmatched. The CDR3 totals 14 residues. The CDR3 coding sequence is TGTGCCTGGATGGGGACTAGCGACCAAAACATTCAGTACTTC. It encodes CAWMGTSDQNIQYF. Filled out from reference TRBV30 and TRBJ2-4, the complete variable domain reads SQTIHQWPATLVQPVGSPLSLECTVEGTSNPNLYWYRQAAGRGLQLLFYSVGIGQISSEVPQNLSASRPQDRQFILSSKKLLLSDSGFYLCAWMGTSDQNIQYFGAGTRLSVL.

The chain has TRBV18 and TRBJ2-3; 7 nucleotides match TRBD1. Trimming cost V 0 bases and J 0 bases; bases outside gene matches: 0. The CDR3 length is 15 residues. Germline CDR1 reads KGHSH; CDR2 reads LQKENI. DNA for the CDR3: TGTGCCAGCTCACCACCGGGACAGAGCACAGATACGCAGTATTTT. This codes for CASSPPGQSTDTQYF.

This clone was observed a few times. The rearrangement joins TRBV4-2 to TRBJ2-1; 13 nucleotides agree with TRBD2. The V segment lost 2 bases and the J segment 5 bases; nucleotides outside the gene matches: 3. The germline V gene encodes CDR1 LGHNA and CDR2 YNFKEQ. This CDR3 comprises 16 residues. CDR3 DNA: TGTGCCAGCAGCCAAACACTAGCGGGAGGGGACAATGAGCAGTTCTTC. It encodes CASSQTLAGGDNEQFF.

This chain uses TRBV18 with TRBJ1-6, with 7 bases fitting TRBD1. V gave up 4 bases and J gave up 6 bases; unmatched junction bases: 6. The germline V gene has CDR1 KGHSH and CDR2 LQKENI. This CDR3 is 15 amino acids long. Here the CDR3 reads CASSLNRDSNSPLHF. In nucleotides, the CDR3 is TGTGCCAGCTCACTGAACCGGGACAGTAATTCACCCCTCCACTTT.

The chain links TRBV29-1 to TRBJ1-2; possible D gene TRBD1, 5 bases. Germline CDR1 reads SQVTM; CDR2 reads ANQGSEA. The CDR3 loop spans 14 amino acids. V gave up 6 bases and J gave up 2 bases, with 16 bases separating them. The CDR3 protein is CSVTRGGSNYGYTF. CDR3 coding DNA: TGCAGCGTGACTCGGGGGGGTTCCAACTATGGCTACACCTTC.

The chain carries TRBV18 and TRBJ2-1, with 8 bases identical to TRBD2. In germline, CDR1 is KGHSH, CDR2 LQKENI. The CDR3 spans 18 residues. After removal of 0 bases from V and 7 bases from J, the junction contained 14 bases not matched to a gene. CDR3 protein: CASSPPRGSGISGNEQFF. CDR3 in DNA: TGTGCCAGCTCACCACCGAGGGGTAGCGGGATATCGGGGAATGAGCAGTTCTTC. Based on the CDR3 plus reference TRBV18 and TRBJ2-1, the full variable domain is NAGVMQNPRHLVRRRGQEARLRCSPMKGHSHVYWYRQLPEEGLKFMVYLQKENIIDESGMPKERFSAEFPKEGPSILRIQQVVRGDSAAYFCASSPPRGSGISGNEQFFGPGTRLTVL.

The chain recombines TRBV7-9 with TRBJ2-5, with no clear D. Trimming shortened V by 3 bases and J by 1 base, and 9 bases separated the two germline ends. Germline V gene data show CDR1 as SEHNR and CDR2 as FQNEAQ (reference sequence). This CDR3 comprises 14 residues. The DNA for the CDR3 is TGTGCCAGCAGCTTGGCGGCAGCCCAAGAGACCCAGTACTTC. Its translation: CASSLAAAQETQYF. Full variable domain (rest looked up from reference TRBV7-9 and TRBJ2-5): DTGVSQNPRHKITKRGQNVTFRCDPISEHNRLYWYRQTLGQGPEFLTYFQNEAQLEKSRLLSDRFSAERPKGSFSTLEIQRTEQGDSAMYLCASSLAAAQETQYFGPGTRLLVL.

This clone was detected many times. The rearrangement links TRBV6-4 to TRBJ1-1; 9 bases line up with TRBD1. Germline CDR1 and CDR2: MRHNA and SNTAGT. V shed 2 bases, J shed 5 bases, and the junction held 9 bases outside the gene matches. This CDR3 spans 16 amino acids. CDR3 sequence: CASSDPGQGRSTEAFF. In nucleotides, the CDR3 is TGTGCCAGCAGTGACCCAGGACAGGGGCGGAGTACTGAAGCTTTCTTT.